The 5 T cell receptor beta chains presented below share a single source sample, sequenced in a study of chemoradiotherapy in HPV16-positive cancers. Profiled with immunoSEQ multiplex PCR; TCRdb holds only in-frame clones, not every one. The repertoire holds roughly 30,000 clones, with about 90% as singletons. The sample in question was blood, obtained from a patient who underwent chemoradiotherapy. These receptors originate from a human donor with HPV-associated anogenital cancer.

The V and J genes are TRBV5-4 and TRBJ1-2; TRBD1 is a possible D gene (5 bases). The length of the CDR3 is 16 residues. Trimming took off 4 bases at V and 7 bases at J, with 23 bases between the two ends. Germline V lookup: CDR1 SGHNT, CDR2 YYREEE (reference sequence). The CDR3 region has the DNA TGTGCCAGCAGCCTCGATGGGACGGCTTGGGTTCGTGGCTACACCTTC. It specifies CASSLDGTAWVRGYTF.

The CDR3 bases are TGTGCCAGCAGCCAAGGGAGCAATCAGCCCCAGCATTTT. Amino acids: CASSQGSNQPQHF. The chain links TRBV14 to TRBJ1-5; D is unresolved. V gave up 1 base and J gave up 1 base, with 2 bases separating them. The CDR3 has 13 residues. Germline V CDR1 and CDR2: SGHDN, FVKESK. The variable domain in full, completed from reference TRBV14 and TRBJ1-5, reads EAGVTQFPSHSVIEKGQTVTLRCDPISGHDNLYWYRRVMGKEIKFLLHFVKESKQDESGMPNNRFLAERTGGTYSTLKVQPAELEDSGVYFCASSQGSNQPQHFGDGTRLSIL.

This clone was picked up a small number of times. The chain carries TRBV5-4 and TRBJ1-6, with D unresolved. The CDR3 has 13 amino acids. The germline CDR1 and CDR2 sequences are SGHNT and YYREEE (reference sequence). V was cut by 4 bases and J by 10 bases, with 12 bases left in between. The CDR3 loop is CASSRGQESPLHF. The CDR3 DNA is TGTGCCAGCAGCCGGGGTCAGGAATCACCCCTCCACTTT. The whole variable domain, remainder taken from reference TRBV5-4 and TRBJ1-6, is ETGVTQSPTHLIKTRGQQVTLRCSSQSGHNTVSWYQQALGQGPQFIFQYYREEENGRGNFPPRFSGLQFPNYSSELNVNALELDDSALYLCASSRGQESPLHFGNGTRLTVT.

The J gene is TRBJ1-3, the V gene TRBV7-9; D perhaps matches TRBD1 (6 bases). V was clipped by 5 bases and J by 3 bases, with 14 bases between them. The CDR3 length is 15 residues. The germline gives CDR1 SEHNR, CDR2 FQNEAQ (reference sequence). CDR3 loop: CASSPWGAGGNTIYF. The CDR3 DNA is TGTGCCAGCAGCCCATGGGGGGCAGGTGGAAACACCATATATTTT.

This clone was counted between two and nine times. The rearrangement uses TRBV25-1 and TRBJ1-5; D call uncertain. The germline V and J ends were trimmed by 2 bases and 7 bases, with 9 bases remaining between them. The length of the CDR3 is 13 residues. Germline V CDR1 and CDR2: MGHDK, SYGVNS. CDR3: CASSEEGWQPQHF. DNA for the CDR3: TGTGCCAGCAGTGAAGAGGGATGGCAGCCCCAGCATTTT.